This TCR beta chain is from a study of cytomegalovirus exposure and HLA in healthy donors. The overall study: When 300 to 500 donors were genotyped, just over 80% of them were found to fall in the Caucasian-associated ancestry cluster. Study-wide results and caveats: The authors enumerated roughly 160 TCR beta chains as linked to cytomegalovirus.

This clone turned up a few times. Its antigen is not known. Trimming took off 8 bases at V and 0 bases at J, with 15 bases between the two ends. The germline gives CDR1 SGHAT, CDR2 FQDESV (reference sequence). The CDR3 is 15 amino acids. The PCR made use of 60 Vbeta and 13 Jbeta primers. In the source study's methods: In a later analysis, about 9.9 million of tens of millions of unique beta chains occurred in at least two donors. Assay used: immunoSEQ multiplex PCR; TCRdb lists only in-frame clones, some missing. V and J calls plus clone size are reproduced from that table; the DNA served to infer D and trimming. Of some 110,000 clones listed, 75% are singletons.

The sequence came from a man aged 35-49 years in good health and CMV-seronegative. The rearrangement joins TRBV11-1 to TRBJ2-3; tentative D call: TRBD2 (6 bases). Sequencing was done on a sample of PBMCs. The CDR3 here is CASAGDFSSTDTQYF. The DNA for the CDR3 is TGTGCCAGCGCCGGGGACTTCTCTAGCACAGATACGCAGTATTTT.